The 6 T cell receptor beta chains presented below share a single source sample, sequenced in a study of T cells in Graves' hyperthyroidism and ophthalmopathy. The investigators amplified TCR beta CDR3 regions from RNA transcripts. HTBI primers were the set used in a first-round RT-PCR of the TCR CDR3. TCRdb re-derived calls from the multiplex PCR reads in MiXCR, one entry per CDR3 protein. The table lists around 500,000 distinct CDR3 sequences, about 22% of them singletons, with approximately 49% in the top ten. The sample was blood. The receptors come from a woman in her 70s with Graves' ophthalmopathy.

The chain joins TRBV7-2 to TRBJ2-7; D remains ambiguous. The germline gives CDR1 SGHTA, CDR2 FQGNSA. V dropped 7 bases and J dropped 6 bases, with 10 bases sitting between them. This CDR3 has 11 residues. The CDR3 is CASTSSAEQYF. CDR3 nucleotides: TGTGCCAGCACCTCTAGTGCCGAGCAGTACTTC.

The J gene is TRBJ2-5, the V gene TRBV5-1; D possibly corresponds to TRBD1 (6 bases). The germline V and J ends were trimmed by 7 bases and 3 bases, with 16 bases remaining between them. Germline CDR1 SGHRS, CDR2 YFSETQ. This CDR3 comprises 14 residues. CDR3 in DNA: TGCGCCAGCCGCGTCACCCCAGGGGAAGAGACCCAGTACTTC. Translated: CASRVTPGEETQYF.

The CDR3 coding sequence is TGCAGTGCTAGAGCCTGGAGCTCCTACGAGCAGTACTTC. Encoded protein: CSARAWSSYEQYF. V gene TRBV20-1 combines with J gene TRBJ2-7; D is unclear. Germline loops: CDR1 DFQATT, CDR2 SNEGSKA (reference sequence). V was shortened by 1 base and J by 0 bases, with 7 bases between the two germline ends. This CDR3 spans 13 amino acids.

This clonotype came up a few times. This rearrangement joins TRBV6-1 to TRBJ2-2; tentatively, D is TRBD1 (6 bases). Trimming removed 5 bases from V and 0 bases from J, with 10 bases in between. CDR3 length equals 15 residues. Germline V gene lookup returns CDR1 MNHNS and CDR2 SASEGT. CDR3 region: CASSPGHTNTGELFF. The DNA for the CDR3 is TGTGCCAGCAGTCCGGGACACACGAACACCGGGGAGCTGTTTTTT.

This clonotype has just a few counts. The V and J genes are TRBV12-3 or TRBV12-4 and TRBJ2-2; D remains ambiguous. V lost 5 bases to trimming and J lost 7 bases, with 17 bases between them. The CDR3 is 15 amino acids. CDR3 region: CASSLHYAVGGELFF. The CDR3 nucleotides read TGTGCCAGCAGTCTTCACTACGCCGTGGGCGGGGAGCTGTTTTTT.

The chain employs TRBV12-3 or TRBV12-4 and TRBJ1-4; perhaps TRBD1 as D (5 bases). Trimming shortened V by 4 bases and J by 5 bases, and 14 bases separated the two germline ends. This CDR3 comprises 15 residues. CDR3 residues: CASSYQGLPNEKLFF. CDR3 coding DNA: TGTGCCAGCAGTTATCAGGGACTCCCGAATGAAAAACTGTTTTTT.